What follows describes a single TCR beta chain. What it recognizes is unknown. An end of the junction differs from the germline gene, which may be a read error. Germline assignment: CDR1 LGHNA and CDR2 YNFKEQ. This CDR3 comprises 15 residues. TCRdb analysed the reads with MiXCR anew, one entry per CDR3 protein. This sample has fewer than 1,000,000 distinct CDR3 sequences, with less than 35% found just once. These data originate in a study of T cell repertoires in cytomegalovirus infection. Study as a whole: Well-studied HLA-B-restricted epitopes and recently identified HLA-C-restricted epitopes of CMV were both used in the study. TCR beta signatures that were public indicated CMV infection and matching HLA type. Study findings and constraints: Dominating the ex vivo response were TCR beta clonotypes that were CMV-specific and HLA-C-restricted.

This specimen was cultured CD8+ T cells from PBMCs, taken from culture after CMV antigen stimulation. The V and J genes are TRBV4-2 and TRBJ2-2; the match to TRBD2 covers 7 bases. This TCR came from a human donor in good health (CMV status not recorded). Some clones in this sample may be carry-over from other donors' samples. The CDR3 here is CASSHLGLSPGELFF. The CDR3 DNA reads TGTGCCAGCAGCCACCTGGGACTATCCCCCGGGGAGCTGTTTTTC.